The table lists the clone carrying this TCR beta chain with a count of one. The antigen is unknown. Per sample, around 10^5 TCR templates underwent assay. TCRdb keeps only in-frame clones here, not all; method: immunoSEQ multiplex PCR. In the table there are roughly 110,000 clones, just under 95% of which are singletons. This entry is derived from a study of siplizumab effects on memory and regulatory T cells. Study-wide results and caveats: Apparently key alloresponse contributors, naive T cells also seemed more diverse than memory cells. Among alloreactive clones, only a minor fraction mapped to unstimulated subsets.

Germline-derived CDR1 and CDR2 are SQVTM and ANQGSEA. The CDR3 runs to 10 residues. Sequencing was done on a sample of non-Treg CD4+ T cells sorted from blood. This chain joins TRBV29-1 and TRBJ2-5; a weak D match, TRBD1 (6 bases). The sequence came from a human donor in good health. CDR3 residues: CRQGLKTQYF. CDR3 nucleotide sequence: TGCAGACAGGGATTAAAGACCCAGTACTTC.